The subject of this entry is one T cell receptor beta chain. This specimen comes from a study of T cell changes during pregnancy in multiple sclerosis. The germline V and J ends were trimmed by 2 bases and 0 bases, with 15 bases remaining between them. This CDR3 spans 17 amino acids. CDR1 MDHEN and CDR2 SYDVKM come from the germline V gene. Here immunoSEQ multiplex PCR was the method, and the copy in TCRdb shows in-frame clones only, minus some. Of around 21,000 clones listed, roughly nine tenths are singletons. The material sequenced was CD8+ T cells from peripheral blood mononuclear cells, taken in the third trimester of pregnancy. The sequence was obtained from a female donor in good health, enrolled as a control in a pregnancy study. The J gene is TRBJ2-3, the V gene TRBV28; D might be TRBD2 (6 bases). The CDR3 protein is CASSLVGWDSSTDTQYF. CDR3 nucleotides: TGTGCCAGCAGTTTAGTGGGGTGGGACTCAAGCACAGATACGCAGTATTTT.